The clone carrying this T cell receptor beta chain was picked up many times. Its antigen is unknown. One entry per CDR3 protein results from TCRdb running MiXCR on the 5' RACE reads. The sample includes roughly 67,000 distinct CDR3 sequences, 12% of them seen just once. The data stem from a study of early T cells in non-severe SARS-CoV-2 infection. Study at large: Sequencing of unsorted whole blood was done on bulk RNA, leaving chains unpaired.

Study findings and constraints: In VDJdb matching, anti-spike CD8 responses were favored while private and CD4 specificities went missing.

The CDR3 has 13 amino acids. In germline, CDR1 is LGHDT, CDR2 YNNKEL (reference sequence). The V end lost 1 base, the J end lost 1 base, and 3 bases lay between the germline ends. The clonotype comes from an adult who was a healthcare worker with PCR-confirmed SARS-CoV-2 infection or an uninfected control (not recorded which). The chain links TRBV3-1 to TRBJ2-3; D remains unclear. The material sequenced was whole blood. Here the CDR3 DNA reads TGTGCCAGCAGCCAAGTGGGCACAGATACGCAGTATTTT. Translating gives CASSQVGTDTQYF.